This T cell receptor (beta chain) was captured by sequencing in a study of CD8 T cells in ankylosing spondylitis. This clonotype has ten or more counts. Each CDR3 protein is one row after TCRdb ran MiXCR on the 5' RACE reads. The data contain some 140,000 distinct CDR3 sequences, 6% to 8% of them singletons. The sample comprised blood, either unsorted or a sorted T cell fraction (not recorded which). This sequence originates from a female donor with ankylosing spondylitis or in good health (not recorded which).

As DNA, the CDR3 is TGCAGTGCTCTGGGTGGGGGCGGGACAGATACGCAGTATTTT. This translates into CSALGGGGTDTQYF. The chain links TRBV20-1 to TRBJ2-3; weak D call: TRBD1 (6 bases). Per the germline V gene, CDR1 is DFQATT and CDR2 is SNEGSKA (reference sequence). The CDR3 loop spans 14 amino acids. V was shortened by 5 bases and J by 3 bases, with 15 bases between the two germline ends.